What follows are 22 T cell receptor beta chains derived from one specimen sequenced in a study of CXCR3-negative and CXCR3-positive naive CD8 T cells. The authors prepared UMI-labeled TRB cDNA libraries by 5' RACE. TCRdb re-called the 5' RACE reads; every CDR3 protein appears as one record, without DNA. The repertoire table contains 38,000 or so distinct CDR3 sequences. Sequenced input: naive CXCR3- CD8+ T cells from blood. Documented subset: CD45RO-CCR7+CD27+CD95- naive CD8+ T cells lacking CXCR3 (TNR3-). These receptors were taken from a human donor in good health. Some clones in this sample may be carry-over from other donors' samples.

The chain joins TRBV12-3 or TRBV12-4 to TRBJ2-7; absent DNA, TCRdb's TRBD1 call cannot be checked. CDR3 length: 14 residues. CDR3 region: CASTRRDPKYEQYF.

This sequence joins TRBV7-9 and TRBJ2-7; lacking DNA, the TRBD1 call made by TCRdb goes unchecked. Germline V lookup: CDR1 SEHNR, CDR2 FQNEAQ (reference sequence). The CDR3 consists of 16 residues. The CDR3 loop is CASSPPRGPSSYEQYF.

The CDR3 spells CASSSFGQWNTEAFF. V and J are TRBV7-9 and TRBJ1-1; no DNA is available, so the TRBD1 call from TCRdb remains unchecked. Germline V CDR1 and CDR2: SEHNR, FQNEAQ (reference sequence). The CDR3 contains 15 residues.

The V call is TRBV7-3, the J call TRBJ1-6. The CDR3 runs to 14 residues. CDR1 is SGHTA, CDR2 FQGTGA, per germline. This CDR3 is CASSLGVHNSPLHF.

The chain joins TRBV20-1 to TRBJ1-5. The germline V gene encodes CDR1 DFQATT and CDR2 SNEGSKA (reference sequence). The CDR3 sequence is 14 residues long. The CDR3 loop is CSVSGLEGNQPQHF.

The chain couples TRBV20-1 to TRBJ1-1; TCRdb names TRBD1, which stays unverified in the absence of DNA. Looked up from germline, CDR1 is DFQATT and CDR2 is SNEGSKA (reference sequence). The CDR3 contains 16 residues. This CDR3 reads CSARDWDRGLVTEAFF.

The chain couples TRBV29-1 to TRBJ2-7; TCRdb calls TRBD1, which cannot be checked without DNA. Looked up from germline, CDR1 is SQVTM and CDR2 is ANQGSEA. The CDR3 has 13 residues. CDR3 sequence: CSVEWGALGEQYF.

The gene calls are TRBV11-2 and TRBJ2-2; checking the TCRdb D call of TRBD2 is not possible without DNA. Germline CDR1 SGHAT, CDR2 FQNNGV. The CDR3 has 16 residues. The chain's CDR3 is CASSTTSGGATGELFF.

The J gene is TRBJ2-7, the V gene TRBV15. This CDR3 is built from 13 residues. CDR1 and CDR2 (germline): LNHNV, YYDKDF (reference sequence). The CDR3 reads CATSSGGDLEQYF.

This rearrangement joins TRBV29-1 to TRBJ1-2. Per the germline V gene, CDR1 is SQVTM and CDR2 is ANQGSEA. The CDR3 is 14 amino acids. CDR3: CSVEDLPNRHGYTF.

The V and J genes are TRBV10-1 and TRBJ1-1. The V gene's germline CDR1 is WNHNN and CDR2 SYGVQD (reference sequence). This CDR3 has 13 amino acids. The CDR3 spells CATGTGLNTEAFF.

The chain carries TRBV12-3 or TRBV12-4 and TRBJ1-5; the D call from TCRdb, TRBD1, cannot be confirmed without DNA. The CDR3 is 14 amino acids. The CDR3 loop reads CASSSPYSNQPQHF.

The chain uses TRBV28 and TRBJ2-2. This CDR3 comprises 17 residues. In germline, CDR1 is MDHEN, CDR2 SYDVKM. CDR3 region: CASSSTPGVGYTGELFF.

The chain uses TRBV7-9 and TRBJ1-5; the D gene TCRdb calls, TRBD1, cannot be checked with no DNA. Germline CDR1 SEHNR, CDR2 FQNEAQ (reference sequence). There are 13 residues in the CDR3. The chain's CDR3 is CASSDEDSWTQHF. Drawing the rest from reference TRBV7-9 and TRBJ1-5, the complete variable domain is DTGVSQNPRHKITKRGQNVTFRCDPISEHNRLYWYRQTLGQGPEFLTYFQNEAQLEKSRLLSDRFSAERPKGSFSTLEIQRTEQGDSAMYLCASSDEDSWTQHFGDGTRLSIL.

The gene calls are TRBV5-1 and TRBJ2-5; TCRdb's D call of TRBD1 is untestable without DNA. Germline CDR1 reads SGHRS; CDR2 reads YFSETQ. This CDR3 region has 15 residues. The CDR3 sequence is CASSYRDRGQETQYF.

The CDR3 protein is CASSFGTSGRASQYF. V and J are TRBV5-6 and TRBJ2-3; TCRdb returns TRBD2, unconfirmable since there is no DNA. The CDR3 covers 15 residues. Germline V gene data show CDR1 as SGHDT and CDR2 as YYEEEE.

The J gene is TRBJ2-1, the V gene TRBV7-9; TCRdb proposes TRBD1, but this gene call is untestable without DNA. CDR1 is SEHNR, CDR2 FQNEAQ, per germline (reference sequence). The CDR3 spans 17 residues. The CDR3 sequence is CASIRPGGLSPPNEQFF. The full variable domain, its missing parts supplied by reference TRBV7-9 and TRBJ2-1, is DTGVSQNPRHKITKRGQNVTFRCDPISEHNRLYWYRQTLGQGPEFLTYFQNEAQLEKSRLLSDRFSAERPKGSFSTLEIQRTEQGDSAMYLCASIRPGGLSPPNEQFFGPGTRLTVL.

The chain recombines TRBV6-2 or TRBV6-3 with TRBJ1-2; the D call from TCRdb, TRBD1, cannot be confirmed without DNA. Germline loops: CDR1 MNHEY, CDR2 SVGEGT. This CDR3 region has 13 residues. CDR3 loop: CASKGQPNYGYTF.

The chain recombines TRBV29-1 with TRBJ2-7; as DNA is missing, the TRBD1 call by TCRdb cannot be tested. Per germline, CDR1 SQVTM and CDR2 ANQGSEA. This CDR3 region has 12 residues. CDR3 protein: CSGAGTGLEQYF.

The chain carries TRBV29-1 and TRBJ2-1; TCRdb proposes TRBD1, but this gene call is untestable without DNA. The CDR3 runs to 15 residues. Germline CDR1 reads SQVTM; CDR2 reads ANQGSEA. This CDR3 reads CSARRTGGGLGEQFF.

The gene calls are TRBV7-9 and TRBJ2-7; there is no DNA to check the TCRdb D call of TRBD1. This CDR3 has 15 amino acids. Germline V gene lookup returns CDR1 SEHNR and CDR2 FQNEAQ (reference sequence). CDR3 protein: CASSSPGTGNYEQYF.

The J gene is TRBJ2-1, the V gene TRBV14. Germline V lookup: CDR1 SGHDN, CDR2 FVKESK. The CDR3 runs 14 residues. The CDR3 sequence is CASSQDWQRNEQFF.